This TCR beta chain was found in a study of blood T cells in healthy people across ages. Through a sample-barcoded 5' primer and a J-beta primer mix, a second PCR was run for roughly 6 to 12 cycles. TCRdb re-analysed the 5' RACE reads in MiXCR, keeping a single row per CDR3 protein. Of 450,000 to 600,000 distinct CDR3 sequences in the sample, around 27% were seen once. Unmatched junction bases numbered 7, after V lost 3 bases and J lost 6 bases. The CDR3 loop spans 14 amino acids. Looked up from germline, CDR1 is MRHNA and CDR2 is SNTAGT. At least 6 million PBMCs were isolated per sample. Separately, the same data were catalogued under a study of T cells of mothers and their children. As that report states: Related mother-child pairs showed slightly, non-significantly higher overlap than unrelated pairs.

The gene calls are TRBV6-4 and TRBJ1-2; the match to TRBD1 covers 7 bases. The clonotype was recovered from a boy younger than 10 in good health. Material: blood. CDR3 coding DNA: TGTGCCAGCAGTGAGAGAGTGACAGGGCATGGCTACACCTTC. It translates to CASSERVTGHGYTF.